The 3 T cell receptor beta chains reported below all come from one sample, sequenced in a study of T-cell memory formation after mild COVID-19 (dated by TCRdb to the early 2020s). The method behind the library was 5' RACE. The sequencing machine was an Illumina NovaSeq 6000. TCRdb passed the public sequencing reads through fastp at Q25 and MiXCR, retaining productive beta sequences. Entries are consolidated by CDR3 protein sequence, retaining the most common genes and DNA. Here the sample has under 650,000 distinct CDR3 sequences; roughly 17% occur a single time. The top ten hold around 12% of the sample. Sequences were obtained from PBMCs or a T cell subset sorted from them (not recorded which). The receptors were sampled from an adult woman who had mild COVID-19 (a few samples of this study predate the infection). The sample titles of this study are shuffled in the database, so cell type and time point are left out; the donor was told from shared clones.

There are a few counts of this clonotype. The V gene is TRBV19, the J gene TRBJ1-5, with TRBD1 matching over 7 bases. CDR1 and CDR2 (germline): LNHDA, SQIVND (reference sequence). This CDR3 has 16 residues. V shed 5 bases and J 1 base; nucleotides not matched to a gene: 8. Here the CDR3 reads CASSVTGTVSNQPQHF. The CDR3 DNA sequence: TGTGCCAGTAGTGTAACCGGGACAGTAAGCAATCAGCCCCAGCATTTT.

The chain uses TRBV7-8 and TRBJ2-3; 14 nucleotides match TRBD2. Germline V gene lookup returns CDR1 SGHVS and CDR2 FQNEAQ. Trimming took 4 bases from V and 0 from J; bases not matched to a gene: 3. This CDR3 is built from 17 residues. The CDR3 sequence is CASSSTSGGVSTDTQYF. CDR3 DNA: TGTGCCAGCAGCTCGACTAGCGGGGGGGTTAGCACAGATACGCAGTATTTT.

The sample holds many counts of this clonotype. The junction does not match germline at one end; this may be a read error. The rearrangement uses TRBV5-1 and TRBJ2-5; D is unclear. The CDR3 extends over 11 amino acids. The V gene's germline CDR1 is SGHRS and CDR2 YFSETQ. Here the CDR3 DNA reads TGTGCCAGCAGCTCCCAAGAGACCCAGTACTTC. The encoded protein is CASSSQETQYF.